In its sample, the clone carrying this T cell receptor beta chain was seen once. V shed 6 bases, J shed 2 bases, and the junction held 6 bases outside the gene matches. CDR3 length: 17 residues. From germline, CDR1 is ENHRY and CDR2 SYGVKD. Some clones are missing from TCRdb's copy, which holds only in-frame ones; the method was immunoSEQ multiplex PCR. The sample has approximately 52,000 clones, around 84% seen once. This sample is part of a study of blood T cell repertoires in COVID-19. Sequences were obtained from peripheral blood. The clonotype comes from a man between 65 and 85 years old with acute or convalescent COVID-19. The genes are TRBV10-3 and TRBJ2-1, with 14 bases lining up with TRBD2. This chain's CDR3 is CAISPGTSGGTYNEQFF. CDR3 in DNA: TGTGCCATCAGCCCCGGGACTAGCGGGGGCACCTACAATGAGCAGTTCTTC.